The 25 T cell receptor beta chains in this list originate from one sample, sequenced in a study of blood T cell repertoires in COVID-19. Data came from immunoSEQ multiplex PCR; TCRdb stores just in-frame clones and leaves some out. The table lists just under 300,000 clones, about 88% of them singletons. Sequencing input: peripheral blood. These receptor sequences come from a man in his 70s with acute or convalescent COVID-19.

In nucleotides, the CDR3 is TGTGCCAGCAGTTCTGAAGAACGGCGGGAAACCGAGCAGTACTTC. Translated: CASSSEERRETEQYF. V is TRBV6-2 or TRBV6-3 and J is TRBJ2-7, with TRBD2 as a possible D gene (6 bases). This CDR3 region has 15 residues. CDR1 and CDR2 from the germline V gene are MNHEY and SVGEGT. Trimming removed 4 bases from V and 6 bases from J, with 19 bases in between.

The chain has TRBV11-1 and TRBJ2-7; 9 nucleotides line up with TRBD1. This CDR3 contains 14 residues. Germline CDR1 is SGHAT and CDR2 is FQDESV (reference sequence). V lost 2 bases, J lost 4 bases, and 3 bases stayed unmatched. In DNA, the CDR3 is TGTGCCAGCAGCTTATCACAGGGGGCGTACGAGCAGTACTTC. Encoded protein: CASSLSQGAYEQYF.

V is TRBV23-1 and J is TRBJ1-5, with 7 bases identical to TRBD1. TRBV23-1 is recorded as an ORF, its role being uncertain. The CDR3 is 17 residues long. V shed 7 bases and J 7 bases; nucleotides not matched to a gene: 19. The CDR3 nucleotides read TGCGCCAGCACCCCTCAGGCGCAAGACAGGGCGGAACAGCCCCAGCATTTT. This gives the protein CASTPQAQDRAEQPQHF.

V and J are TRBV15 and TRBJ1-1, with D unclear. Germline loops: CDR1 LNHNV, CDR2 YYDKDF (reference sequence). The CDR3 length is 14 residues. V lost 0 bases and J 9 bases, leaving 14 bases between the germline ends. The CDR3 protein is CATSRDSFTGKAFF. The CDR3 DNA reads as TGTGCCACCAGCAGAGATTCGTTTACGGGAAAAGCTTTCTTT.

This chain's CDR3 is CAWSVHRGNTIYF. Written as DNA, the CDR3 is TGTGCCTGGAGTGTGCACAGAGGAAACACCATATATTTT. The rearrangement joins TRBV30 to TRBJ1-3; the D is unclear. The CDR3 is made up of 13 amino acids. From germline, CDR1 is GTSNPN and CDR2 SVGIG (reference sequence). Trimming removed 0 bases from V and 4 bases from J, with 7 bases in between.

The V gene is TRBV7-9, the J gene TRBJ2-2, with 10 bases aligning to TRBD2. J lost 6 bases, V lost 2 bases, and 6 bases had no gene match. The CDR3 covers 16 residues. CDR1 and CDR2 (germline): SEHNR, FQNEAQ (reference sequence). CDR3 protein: CASSLQAGGPPGELFF. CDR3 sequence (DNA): TGTGCCAGCAGCTTACAAGCGGGGGGGCCACCCGGGGAGCTGTTTTTT. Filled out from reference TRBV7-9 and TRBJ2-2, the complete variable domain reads DTGVSQNPRHKITKRGQNVTFRCDPISEHNRLYWYRQTLGQGPEFLTYFQNEAQLEKSRLLSDRFSAERPKGSFSTLEIQRTEQGDSAMYLCASSLQAGGPPGELFFGEGSRLTVL.

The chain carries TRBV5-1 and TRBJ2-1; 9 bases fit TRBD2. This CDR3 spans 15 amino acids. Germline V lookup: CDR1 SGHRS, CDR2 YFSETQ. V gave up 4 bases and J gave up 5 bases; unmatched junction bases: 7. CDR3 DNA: TGCGCCAGCAGCGGGCTAGCGGGGACTGACAATGAGCAGTTCTTC. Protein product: CASSGLAGTDNEQFF.

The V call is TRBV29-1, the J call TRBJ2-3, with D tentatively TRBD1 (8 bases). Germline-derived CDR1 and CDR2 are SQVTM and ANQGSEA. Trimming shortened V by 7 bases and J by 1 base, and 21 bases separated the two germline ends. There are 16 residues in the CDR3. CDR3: CSAKGGAGQGTDTQYF. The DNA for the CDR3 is TGCAGCGCAAAAGGTGGAGCGGGACAGGGCACAGATACGCAGTATTTT.

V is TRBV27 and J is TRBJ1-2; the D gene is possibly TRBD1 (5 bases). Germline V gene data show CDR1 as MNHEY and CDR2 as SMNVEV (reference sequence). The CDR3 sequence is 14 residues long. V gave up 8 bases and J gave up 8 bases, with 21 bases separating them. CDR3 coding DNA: TGTGCCAGCTCCTACGGGGGGGAAGTTGAAGGCTACACCTTC. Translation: CASSYGGEVEGYTF.

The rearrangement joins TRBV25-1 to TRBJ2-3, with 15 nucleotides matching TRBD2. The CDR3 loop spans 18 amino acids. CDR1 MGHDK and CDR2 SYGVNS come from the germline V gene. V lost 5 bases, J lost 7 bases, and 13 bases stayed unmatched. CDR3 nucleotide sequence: TGTGCCAGCAGTCCTCCGGGACTAGCGGGAGGAACCGTTAATACGCAGTATTTT. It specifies CASSPPGLAGGTVNTQYF.

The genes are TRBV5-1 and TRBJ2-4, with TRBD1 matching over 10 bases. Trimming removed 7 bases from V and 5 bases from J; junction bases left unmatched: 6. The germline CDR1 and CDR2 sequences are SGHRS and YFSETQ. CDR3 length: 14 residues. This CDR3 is CASRTGTGENIQYF. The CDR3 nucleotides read TGCGCCAGCCGGACCGGGACAGGGGAAAACATTCAGTACTTC.

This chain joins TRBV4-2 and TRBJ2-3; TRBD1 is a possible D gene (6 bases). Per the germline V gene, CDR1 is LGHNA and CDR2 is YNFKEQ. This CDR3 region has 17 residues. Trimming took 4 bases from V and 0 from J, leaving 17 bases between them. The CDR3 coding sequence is TGTGCCAGCAGCCCATCCCGGGACATACTAAGCACAGATACGCAGTATTTT. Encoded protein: CASSPSRDILSTDTQYF.

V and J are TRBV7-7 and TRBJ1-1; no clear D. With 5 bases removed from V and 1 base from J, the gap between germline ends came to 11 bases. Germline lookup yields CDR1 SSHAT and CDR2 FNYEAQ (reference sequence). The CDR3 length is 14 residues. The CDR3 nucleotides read TGTGCCAGCAGCCCCCTCGGTTGGAACACTGAAGCTTTCTTT. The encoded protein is CASSPLGWNTEAFF. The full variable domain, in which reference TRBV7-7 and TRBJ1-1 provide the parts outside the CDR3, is GAGVSQSPRYKVTKRGQDVTLRCDPISSHATLYWYQQALGQGPEFLTYFNYEAQPDKSGLPSDRFSAERPEGSISTLTIQRTEQRDSAMYRCASSPLGWNTEAFFGQGTRLTVV.

CDR3 coding DNA: TGTGCCTGGAGTTTTAAGACGGCGGAGACCTACGAGCAGTACTTC. It codes for CAWSFKTAETYEQYF. The V and J genes are TRBV30 and TRBJ2-7; unclear D gene. The CDR3 has 15 amino acids. V dropped 2 bases and J dropped 2 bases, with 16 bases sitting between them. CDR1 and CDR2 from the germline V gene are GTSNPN and SVGIG (reference sequence).

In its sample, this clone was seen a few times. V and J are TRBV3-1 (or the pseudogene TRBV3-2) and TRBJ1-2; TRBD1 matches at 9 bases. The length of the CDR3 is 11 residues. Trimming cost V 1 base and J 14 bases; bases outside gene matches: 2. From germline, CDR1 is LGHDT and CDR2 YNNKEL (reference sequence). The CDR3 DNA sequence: TGTGCCAGCAGCCAAGCCGGACAGGGGACCTTC. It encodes CASSQAGQGTF.

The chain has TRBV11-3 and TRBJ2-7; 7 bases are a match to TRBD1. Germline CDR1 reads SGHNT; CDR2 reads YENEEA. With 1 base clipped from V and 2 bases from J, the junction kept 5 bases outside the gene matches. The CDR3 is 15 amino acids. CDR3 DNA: TGTGCCAGCAGCTTAGGACAGGGTAACGCCTACGAGCAGTACTTC. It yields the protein CASSLGQGNAYEQYF.

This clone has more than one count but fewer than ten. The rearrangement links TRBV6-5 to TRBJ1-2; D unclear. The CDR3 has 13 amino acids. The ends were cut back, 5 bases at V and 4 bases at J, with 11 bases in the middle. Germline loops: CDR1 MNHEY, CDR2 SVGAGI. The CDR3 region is CASSNPGSYGYTF. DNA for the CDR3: TGTGCCAGCAGTAACCCGGGATCCTATGGCTACACCTTC.

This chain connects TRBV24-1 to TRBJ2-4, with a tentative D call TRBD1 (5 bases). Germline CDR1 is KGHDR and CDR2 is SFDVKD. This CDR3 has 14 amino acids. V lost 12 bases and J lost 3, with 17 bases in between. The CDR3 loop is CAPTRGAGKNIQYF. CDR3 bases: TGTGCCCCCACCCGTGGGGCCGGCAAAAACATTCAGTACTTC.

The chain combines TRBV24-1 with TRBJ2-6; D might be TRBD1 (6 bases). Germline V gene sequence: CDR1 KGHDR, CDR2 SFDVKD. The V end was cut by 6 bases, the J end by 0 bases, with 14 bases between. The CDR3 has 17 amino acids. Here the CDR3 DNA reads TGTGCCACCAGTCCGGGACACCGCTCCTCTGGGGCCAACGTCCTGACTTTC. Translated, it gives CATSPGHRSSGANVLTF.

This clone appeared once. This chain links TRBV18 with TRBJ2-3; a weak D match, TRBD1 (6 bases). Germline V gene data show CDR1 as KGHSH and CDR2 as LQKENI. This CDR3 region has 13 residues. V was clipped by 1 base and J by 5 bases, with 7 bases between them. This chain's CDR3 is CASSPQDRDTQYF. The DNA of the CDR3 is TGTGCCAGCTCACCACAGGACAGAGATACGCAGTATTTT.

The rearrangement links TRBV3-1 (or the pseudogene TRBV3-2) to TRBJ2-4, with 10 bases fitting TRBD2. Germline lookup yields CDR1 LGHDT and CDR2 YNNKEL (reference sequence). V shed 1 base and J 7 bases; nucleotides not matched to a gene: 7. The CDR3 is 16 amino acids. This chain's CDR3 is CASSQGSAGGLNIQYF. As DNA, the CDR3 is TGTGCCAGCAGCCAAGGGTCAGCGGGGGGGCTTAACATTCAGTACTTC.

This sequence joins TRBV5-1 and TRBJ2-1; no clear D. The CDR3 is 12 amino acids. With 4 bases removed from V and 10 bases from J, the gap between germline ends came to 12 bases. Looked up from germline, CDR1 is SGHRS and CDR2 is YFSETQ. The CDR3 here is CASSVYRMEQFF. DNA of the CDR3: TGCGCCAGCAGCGTCTATAGAATGGAGCAGTTCTTC.

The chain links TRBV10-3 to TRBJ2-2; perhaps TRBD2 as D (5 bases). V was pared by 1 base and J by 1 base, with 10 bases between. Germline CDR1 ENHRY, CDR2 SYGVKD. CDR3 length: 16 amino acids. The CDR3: CAISEFPGKNTGELFF. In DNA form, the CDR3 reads TGTGCCATCAGTGAGTTCCCGGGGAAGAACACCGGGGAGCTGTTTTTT.

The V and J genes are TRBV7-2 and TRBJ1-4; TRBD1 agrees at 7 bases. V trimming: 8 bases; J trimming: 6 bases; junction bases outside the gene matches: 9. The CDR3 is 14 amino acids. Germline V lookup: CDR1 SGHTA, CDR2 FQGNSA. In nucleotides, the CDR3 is TGTGCCAGCCAACGACAGGGAGGCGATGAAAAACTGTTTTTT. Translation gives CASQRQGGDEKLFF.

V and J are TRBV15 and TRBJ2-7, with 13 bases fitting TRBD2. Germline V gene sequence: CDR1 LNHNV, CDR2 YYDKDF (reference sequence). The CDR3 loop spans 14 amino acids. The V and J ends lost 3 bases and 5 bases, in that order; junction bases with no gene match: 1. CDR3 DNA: TGTGCCACCAGCAGGGGACTAGCGGGAAACGAGCAGTACTTC. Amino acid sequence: CATSRGLAGNEQYF.